This T cell receptor beta chain is from a study of cytomegalovirus exposure and HLA in healthy donors. Researchers ran the PCR with 60 Vbeta and 13 Jbeta primers. The method was immunoSEQ multiplex PCR; TCRdb's version includes in-frame clones alone and lacks a portion of them. This table lists about 46,000 clones. Germline assignment: CDR1 GTSNPN and CDR2 SVGIG (reference sequence). The CDR3 covers 17 residues. V was clipped by 1 base and J by 2 bases; unmatched bases: 8. In the case of this clone: The target antigen is unknown.

Whole-study results and caveats: Most TCR sequences were uncommon, yet certain public TCRs appeared in many donors. Analyzed later, association rates of TCRs varied across HLA loci, with DRB1 most and HLA-C fewest.

The chain has TRBV30 and TRBJ2-2; 9 nucleotides line up with TRBD2. The sequence was obtained from a woman aged 40 to 50 in good health and CMV-seronegative. Sample: PBMCs. This CDR3 reads CAWSDPLAGLNTGELFF. CDR3 nucleotides: TGTGCCTGGAGTGACCCACTAGCGGGTCTTAACACCGGGGAGCTGTTTTTT.